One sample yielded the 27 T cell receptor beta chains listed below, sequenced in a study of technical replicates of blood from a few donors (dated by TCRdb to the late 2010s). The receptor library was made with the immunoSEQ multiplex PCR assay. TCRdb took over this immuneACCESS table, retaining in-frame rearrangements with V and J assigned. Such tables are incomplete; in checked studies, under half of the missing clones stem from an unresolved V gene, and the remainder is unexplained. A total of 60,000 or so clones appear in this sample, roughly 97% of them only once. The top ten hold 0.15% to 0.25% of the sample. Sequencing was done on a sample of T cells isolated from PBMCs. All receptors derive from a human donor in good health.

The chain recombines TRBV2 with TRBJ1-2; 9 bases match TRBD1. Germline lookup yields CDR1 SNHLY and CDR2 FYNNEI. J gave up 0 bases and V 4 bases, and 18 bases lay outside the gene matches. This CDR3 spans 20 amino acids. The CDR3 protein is CASSGWRTGDYIRPNYGYTF. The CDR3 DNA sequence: TGTGCCAGCAGTGGATGGAGGACAGGGGATTATATCCGCCCTAACTATGGCTACACCTTC. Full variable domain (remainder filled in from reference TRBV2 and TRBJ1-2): EPEVTQTPSHQVTQMGQEVILRCVPISNHLYFYWYRQILGQKVEFLVSFYNNEISEKSEIFDDQFSVERPDGSNFTLKIRSTKLEDSAMYFCASSGWRTGDYIRPNYGYTFGSGTRLTVV.

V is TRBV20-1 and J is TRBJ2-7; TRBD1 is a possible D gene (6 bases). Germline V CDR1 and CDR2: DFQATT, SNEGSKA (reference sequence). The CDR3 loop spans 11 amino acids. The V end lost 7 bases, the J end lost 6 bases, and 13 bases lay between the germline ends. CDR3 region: CSGNRVAEQYF. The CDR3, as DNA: TGCAGTGGCAACAGGGTCGCCGAGCAGTACTTC.

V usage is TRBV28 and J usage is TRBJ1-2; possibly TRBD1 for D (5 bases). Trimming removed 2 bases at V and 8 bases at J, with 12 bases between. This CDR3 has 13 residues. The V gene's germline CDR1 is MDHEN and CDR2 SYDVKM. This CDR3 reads CASSLQGGAGYTF. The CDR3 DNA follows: TGTGCCAGCAGTTTACAGGGAGGGGCCGGCTACACCTTC.

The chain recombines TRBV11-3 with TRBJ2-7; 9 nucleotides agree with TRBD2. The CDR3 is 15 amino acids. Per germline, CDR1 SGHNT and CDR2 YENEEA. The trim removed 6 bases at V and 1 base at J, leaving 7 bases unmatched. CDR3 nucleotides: TGTGCCAGCAGTAGTAGCGGGGGAGATTCCTACGAGCAGTACTTC. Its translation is CASSSSGGDSYEQYF. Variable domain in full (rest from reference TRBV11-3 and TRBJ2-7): EAGVVQSPRYKIIEKKQPVAFWCNPISGHNTLYWYLQNLGQGPELLIRYENEEAVDDSQLPKDRFSAERLKGVDSTLKIQPAELGDSAVYLCASSSSGGDSYEQYFGPGTRLTVT.

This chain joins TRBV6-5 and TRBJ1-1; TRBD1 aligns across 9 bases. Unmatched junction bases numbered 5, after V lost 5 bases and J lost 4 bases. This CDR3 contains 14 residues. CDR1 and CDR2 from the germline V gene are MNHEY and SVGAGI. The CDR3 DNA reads TGTGCCAGCAGTCAACAGGGGGCCGGCACTGAAGCTTTCTTT. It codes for CASSQQGAGTEAFF.

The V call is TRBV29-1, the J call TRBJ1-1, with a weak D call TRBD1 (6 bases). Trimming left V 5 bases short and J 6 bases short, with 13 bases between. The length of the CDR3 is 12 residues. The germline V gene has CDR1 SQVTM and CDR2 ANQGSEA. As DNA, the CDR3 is TGCAGCGTTATCACAGGGCGGGCTGAAGCTTTCTTT. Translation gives CSVITGRAEAFF.

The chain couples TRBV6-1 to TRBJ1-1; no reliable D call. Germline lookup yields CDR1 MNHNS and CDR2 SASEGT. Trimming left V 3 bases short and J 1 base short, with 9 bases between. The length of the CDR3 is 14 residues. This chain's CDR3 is CASSEGRWNTEAFF. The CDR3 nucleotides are TGTGCCAGCAGTGAGGGGAGATGGAACACTGAAGCTTTCTTT.

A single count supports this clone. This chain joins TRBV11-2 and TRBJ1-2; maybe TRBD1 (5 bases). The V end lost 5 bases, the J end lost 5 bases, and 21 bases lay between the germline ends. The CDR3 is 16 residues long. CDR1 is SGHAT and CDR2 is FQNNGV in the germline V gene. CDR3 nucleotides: TGTGCCAGCAGCCCGATAAACAGAAACAAGGGGTATGGCTACACCTTC. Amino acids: CASSPINRNKGYGYTF.

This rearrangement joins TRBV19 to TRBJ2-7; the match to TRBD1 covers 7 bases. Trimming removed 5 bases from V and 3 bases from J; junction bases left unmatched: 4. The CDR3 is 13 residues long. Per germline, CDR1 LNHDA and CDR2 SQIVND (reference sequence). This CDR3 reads CASSFTGDYEQYF. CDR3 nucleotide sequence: TGTGCCAGTAGTTTTACAGGGGACTACGAGCAGTACTTC. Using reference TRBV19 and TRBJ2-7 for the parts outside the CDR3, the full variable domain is DGGITQSPKYLFRKEGQNVTLSCEQNLNHDAMYWYRQDPGQGLRLIYYSQIVNDFQKGDIAEGYSVSREKKESFPLTVTSAQKNPTAFYLCASSFTGDYEQYFGPGTRLTVT.

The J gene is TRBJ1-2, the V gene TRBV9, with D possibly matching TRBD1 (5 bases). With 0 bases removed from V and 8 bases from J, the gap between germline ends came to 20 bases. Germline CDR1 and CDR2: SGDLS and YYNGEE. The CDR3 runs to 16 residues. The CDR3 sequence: CASSVVETSGGEGYTF. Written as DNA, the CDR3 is TGTGCCAGCAGCGTAGTGGAAACATCCGGAGGGGAGGGCTACACCTTC.

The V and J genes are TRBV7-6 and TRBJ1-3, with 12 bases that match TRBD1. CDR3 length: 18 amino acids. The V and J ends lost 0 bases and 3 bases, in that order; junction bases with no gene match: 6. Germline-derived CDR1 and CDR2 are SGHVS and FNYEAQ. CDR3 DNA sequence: TGTGCCAGCAGCTTAGCGGGACAGGGGGCACGAGTTGGAAACACCATATATTTT. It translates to CASSLAGQGARVGNTIYF.

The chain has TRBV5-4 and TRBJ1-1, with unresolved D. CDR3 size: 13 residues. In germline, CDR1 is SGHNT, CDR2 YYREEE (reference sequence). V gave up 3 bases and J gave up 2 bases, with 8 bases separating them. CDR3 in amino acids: CASSSLGNTEAFF. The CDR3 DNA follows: TGTGCCAGCAGCTCGTTGGGCAACACTGAAGCTTTCTTT.

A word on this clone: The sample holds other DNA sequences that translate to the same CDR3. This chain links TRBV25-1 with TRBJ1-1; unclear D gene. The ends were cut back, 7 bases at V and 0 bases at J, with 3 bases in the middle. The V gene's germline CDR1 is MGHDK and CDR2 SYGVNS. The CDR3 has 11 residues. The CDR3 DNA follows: TGTGCCAGCATCATGAACACTGAAGCTTTCTTT. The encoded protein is CASIMNTEAFF.

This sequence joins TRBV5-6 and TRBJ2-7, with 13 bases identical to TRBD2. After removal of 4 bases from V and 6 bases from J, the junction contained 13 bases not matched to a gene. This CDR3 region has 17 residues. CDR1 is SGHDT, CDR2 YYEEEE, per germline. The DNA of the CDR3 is TGTGCCAGCAGCAGACGGACTAGCGGGGGTCAGAGAAGCGAGCAGTACTTC. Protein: CASSRRTSGGQRSEQYF.

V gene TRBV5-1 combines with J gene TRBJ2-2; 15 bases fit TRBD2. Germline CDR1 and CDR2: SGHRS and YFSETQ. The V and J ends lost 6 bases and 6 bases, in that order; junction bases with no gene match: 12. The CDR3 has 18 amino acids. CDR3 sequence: CASTIGLAGGSVSGELFF. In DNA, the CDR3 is TGCGCCAGCACCATCGGACTAGCGGGAGGGTCGGTCTCCGGGGAGCTGTTTTTT.

The CDR3 region has the DNA TGTGCCAGCAGCGCGACAGGGCCGCCGGATGGCTACACCTTC. Amino acid sequence: CASSATGPPDGYTF. The J gene is TRBJ1-2, the V gene TRBV9, with 7 bases fitting TRBD1. The germline CDR1 and CDR2 sequences are SGDLS and YYNGEE. The CDR3 totals 14 residues. After removal of 3 bases from V and 6 bases from J, the junction contained 8 bases not matched to a gene. Combining the CDR3 with reference TRBV9 and TRBJ1-2 gives the whole variable domain DSGVTQTPKHLITATGQRVTLRCSPRSGDLSVYWYQQSLDQGLQFLIQYYNGEERAKGNILERFSAQQFPDLHSELNLSSLELGDSALYFCASSATGPPDGYTFGSGTRLTVV.

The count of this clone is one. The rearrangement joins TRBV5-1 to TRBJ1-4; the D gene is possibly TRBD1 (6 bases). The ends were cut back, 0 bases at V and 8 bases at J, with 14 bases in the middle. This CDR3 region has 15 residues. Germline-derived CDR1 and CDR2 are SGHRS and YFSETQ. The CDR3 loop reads CASSLADRQGEKLFF. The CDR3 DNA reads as TGCGCCAGCAGCTTGGCCGACAGGCAAGGAGAAAAACTGTTTTTT. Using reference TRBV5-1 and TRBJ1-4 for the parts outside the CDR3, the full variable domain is KAGVTQTPRYLIKTRGQQVTLSCSPISGHRSVSWYQQTPGQGLQFLFEYFSETQRNKGNFPGRFSGRQFSNSRSEMNVSTLELGDSALYLCASSLADRQGEKLFFGSGTQLSVL.

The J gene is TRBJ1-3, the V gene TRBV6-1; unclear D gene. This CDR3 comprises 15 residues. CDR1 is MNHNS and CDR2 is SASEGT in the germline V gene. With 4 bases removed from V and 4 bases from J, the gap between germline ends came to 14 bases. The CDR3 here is CASSGSPGKGNTIYF. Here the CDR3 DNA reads TGTGCCAGCAGTGGATCGCCCGGGAAAGGAAACACCATATATTTT.

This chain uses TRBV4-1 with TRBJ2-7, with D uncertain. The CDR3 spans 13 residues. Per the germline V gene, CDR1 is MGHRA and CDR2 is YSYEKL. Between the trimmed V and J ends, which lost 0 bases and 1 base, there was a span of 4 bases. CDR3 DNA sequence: TGCGCCAGCAGCCAAGATAGATCCTACGAGCAGTACTTC. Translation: CASSQDRSYEQYF.

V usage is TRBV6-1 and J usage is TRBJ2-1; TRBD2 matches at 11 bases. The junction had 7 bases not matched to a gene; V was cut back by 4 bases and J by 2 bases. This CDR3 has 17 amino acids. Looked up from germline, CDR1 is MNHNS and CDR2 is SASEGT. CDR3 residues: CASSVTSGGAPYNEQFF. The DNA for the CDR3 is TGTGCCAGCAGTGTTACTAGCGGGGGCGCTCCCTACAATGAGCAGTTCTTC.

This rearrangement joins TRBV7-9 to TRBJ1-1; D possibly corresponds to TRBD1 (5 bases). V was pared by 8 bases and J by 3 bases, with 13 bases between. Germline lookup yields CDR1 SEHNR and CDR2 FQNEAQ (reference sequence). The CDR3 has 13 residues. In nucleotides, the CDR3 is TGTGCCAGCTTAGTCCAGGGCGACACTGAAGCTTTCTTT. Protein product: CASLVQGDTEAFF.

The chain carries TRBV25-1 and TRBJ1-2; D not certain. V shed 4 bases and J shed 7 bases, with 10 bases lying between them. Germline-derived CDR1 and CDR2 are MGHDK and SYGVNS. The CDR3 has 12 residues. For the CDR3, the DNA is TGTGCCAGCAGTGTCGGTCAGGTTGGCTACACCTTC. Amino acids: CASSVGQVGYTF.

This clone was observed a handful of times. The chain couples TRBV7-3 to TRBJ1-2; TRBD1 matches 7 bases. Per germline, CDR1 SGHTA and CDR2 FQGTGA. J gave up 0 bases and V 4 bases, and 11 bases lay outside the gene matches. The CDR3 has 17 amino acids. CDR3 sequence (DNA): TGTGCCAGCAGCTCCTCTGGAAACAGGGGTACTAACTATGGCTACACCTTC. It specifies CASSSSGNRGTNYGYTF.

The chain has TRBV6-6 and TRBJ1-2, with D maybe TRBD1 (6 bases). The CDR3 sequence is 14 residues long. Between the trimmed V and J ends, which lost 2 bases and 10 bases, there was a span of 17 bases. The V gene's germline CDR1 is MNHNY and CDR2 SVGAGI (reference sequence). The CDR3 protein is CASSYRLQDSSYTF. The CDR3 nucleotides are TGTGCCAGCAGTTACCGCCTTCAGGACAGTTCCTACACCTTC.

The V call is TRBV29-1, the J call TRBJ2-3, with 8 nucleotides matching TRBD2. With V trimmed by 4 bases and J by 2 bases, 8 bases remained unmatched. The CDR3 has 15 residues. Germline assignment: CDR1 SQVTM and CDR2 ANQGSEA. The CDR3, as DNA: TGCAGCGTTGTACTGGCGGGAGGACACACAGATACGCAGTATTTT. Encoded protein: CSVVLAGGHTDTQYF.

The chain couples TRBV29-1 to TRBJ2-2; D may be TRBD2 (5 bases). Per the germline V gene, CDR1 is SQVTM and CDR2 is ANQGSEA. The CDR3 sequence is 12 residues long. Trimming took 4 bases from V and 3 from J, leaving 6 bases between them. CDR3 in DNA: TGCAGCGTTGGGACTGACACCGGGGAGCTGTTTTTT. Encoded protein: CSVGTDTGELFF.

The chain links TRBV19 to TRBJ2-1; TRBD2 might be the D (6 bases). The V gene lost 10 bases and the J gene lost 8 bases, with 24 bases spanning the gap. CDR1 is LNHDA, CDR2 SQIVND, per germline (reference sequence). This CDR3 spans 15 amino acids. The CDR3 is CATTPLGGTGYEQFF. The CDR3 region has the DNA TGTGCCACGACCCCCCTCGGCGGGACGGGGTATGAGCAGTTCTTC.